Shown below are 14 T cell receptor beta chains from a single sample sequenced in a study of CD8 T cells in Susac syndrome. With random hexamers, roughly 0.5 to 1 ug RNA was reverse transcribed. TCRdb processed the immunoSEQ multiplex PCR reads anew with MiXCR; each CDR3 protein has one entry. Here the sample spans approximately 210,000 distinct CDR3 sequences, 95% being singletons. Sequencing used CD4+ T cells from PBMCs. The receptors originated from a human donor with multiple sclerosis.

The chain links TRBV20-1 to TRBJ2-5, with D perhaps matching TRBD1 (5 bases). The V gene lost 6 bases and the J gene lost 2 bases, with 13 bases spanning the gap. The CDR3 runs to 13 residues. CDR1 and CDR2 from the germline V gene are DFQATT and SNEGSKA (reference sequence). CDR3 nucleotide sequence: TGCAGTGCCTACGGACATAATCAAGAGACCCAGTACTTC. The encoded protein is CSAYGHNQETQYF.

The CDR3 spells CSVELSSGRGYEQFF. The CDR3 coding sequence is TGCAGCGTTGAACTGTCTAGCGGGAGAGGTTATGAGCAGTTCTTC. This chain uses TRBV29-1 with TRBJ2-1; 10 positions agree with TRBD2. V shed 2 bases, J shed 8 bases, and the junction held 9 bases outside the gene matches. The V gene's germline CDR1 is SQVTM and CDR2 ANQGSEA. There are 15 residues in the CDR3.

This chain uses TRBV20-1 with TRBJ2-5; 13 positions agree with TRBD2. CDR1 is DFQATT and CDR2 is SNEGSKA in the germline V gene (reference sequence). The CDR3 loop spans 15 amino acids. Germline trimming cut 2 bases from V and 6 bases from J; bases unmatched to any gene: 6. This CDR3 reads CSARSTSGGAQTQYF. Here the CDR3 DNA reads TGCAGTGCTAGATCTACTAGCGGGGGGGCTCAGACCCAGTACTTC.

The rearrangement uses TRBV15 and TRBJ2-3, with 9 bases identical to TRBD2. The V gene's germline CDR1 is LNHNV and CDR2 YYDKDF (reference sequence). The length of the CDR3 is 15 residues. V dropped 3 bases and J dropped 4; count of bases not matched to a gene: 5. DNA of the CDR3: TGTGCCACCAGCAGCGAGAGACTAGCGGCAGATACGCAGTATTTT. This gives the protein CATSSERLAADTQYF.

This chain joins TRBV18 and TRBJ2-5; unclear D gene. Germline CDR1 is KGHSH and CDR2 is LQKENI. The CDR3 is made up of 15 amino acids. Trimming took off 1 base at V and 0 bases at J, with 9 bases between the two ends. The CDR3, as DNA: TGTGCCAGCTCACCACGTCTGCAGTACCAAGAGACCCAGTACTTC. Translating it yields CASSPRLQYQETQYF.

CDR3 region: CSVLRGSGETQYF. The CDR3 region has the DNA TGCAGCGTTCTCAGGGGTTCGGGGGAGACCCAGTACTTC. The genes are TRBV29-1 and TRBJ2-5, with D possibly matching TRBD1 (6 bases). Germline values: CDR1 SQVTM, CDR2 ANQGSEA. This CDR3 contains 13 residues. V dropped 5 bases and J dropped 5 bases, with 15 bases sitting between them.

The chain employs TRBV20-1 and TRBJ2-1, with D hard to call. The germline CDR1 and CDR2 sequences are DFQATT and SNEGSKA (reference sequence). Trimming pared 3 bases from V and 8 bases from J, leaving 5 bases between. CDR3 length: 10 amino acids. This chain's CDR3 is CSARVHEQFF. In DNA, the CDR3 is TGCAGTGCTAGGGTTCATGAGCAGTTCTTC.

The chain is built from TRBV14 and TRBJ1-2, with D hard to call. This CDR3 spans 13 amino acids. Germline CDR1 and CDR2: SGHDN and FVKESK. Between the trimmed V and J ends, which lost 7 bases and 7 bases, there was a span of 16 bases. The chain's CDR3 is CASTPIPSGGYTF. CDR3 sequence (DNA): TGTGCCAGCACTCCCATTCCCTCAGGTGGCTACACCTTC.

The CDR3 region is CATSREPRGAGHQETQYF. DNA of the CDR3: TGTGCCACCAGCAGAGAGCCGCGCGGGGCAGGACACCAAGAGACCCAGTACTTC. The V gene is TRBV15, the J gene TRBJ2-5, with D perhaps TRBD2 (6 bases). CDR3 length: 18 amino acids. Trimming shortened V by 0 bases and J by 0 bases, and 17 bases separated the two germline ends. Looked up from germline, CDR1 is LNHNV and CDR2 is YYDKDF (reference sequence).

The chain recombines TRBV25-1 with TRBJ2-5; no reliable D call. This CDR3 has 13 amino acids. Germline lookup yields CDR1 MGHDK and CDR2 SYGVNS. V was clipped by 5 bases and J by 1 base, with 8 bases between them. As DNA, the CDR3 is TGTGCCAGCAGTAAAATTTTCCAAGAGACCCAGTACTTC. It translates to CASSKIFQETQYF.

The V gene is TRBV20-1, the J gene TRBJ1-2; 7 nucleotides match TRBD1. The V segment lost 4 bases and the J segment 4 bases; nucleotides outside the gene matches: 12. The CDR3 has 15 amino acids. The V gene's germline CDR1 is DFQATT and CDR2 SNEGSKA (reference sequence). The CDR3 loop is CSATPGQVRLYGYTF. CDR3 DNA sequence: TGCAGTGCTACCCCTGGACAGGTTCGCCTCTATGGCTACACCTTC.

The rearrangement links TRBV30 to TRBJ1-1, with D perhaps TRBD1 (6 bases). V shed 8 bases and J shed 10 bases, with 14 bases lying between them. Germline lookup yields CDR1 GTSNPN and CDR2 SVGIG (reference sequence). There are 10 residues in the CDR3. Written as DNA, the CDR3 is TGTGCCGGCAGGGGAAAGGGAGCTTTCTTT. Amino acid sequence: CAGRGKGAFF.

The V call is TRBV4-1, the J call TRBJ2-2; tentatively, D is TRBD2 (6 bases). Germline V lookup: CDR1 MGHRA, CDR2 YSYEKL. The length of the CDR3 is 16 residues. V lost 8 bases to trimming and J lost 2 bases, with 18 bases between them. The CDR3 spells CASGTPGRRNTGELFF. CDR3 in DNA: TGCGCCAGCGGGACTCCGGGACGGAGAAACACCGGGGAGCTGTTTTTT.

This clonotype was counted once. The chain is built from TRBV10-3 and TRBJ1-2; no definite D call. Trimming took 2 bases from V and 7 from J, leaving 8 bases between them. CDR1 ENHRY and CDR2 SYGVKD come from the germline V gene. This CDR3 has 12 amino acids. The CDR3 here is CAISEEARGYTF. The DNA for the CDR3 is TGTGCCATCAGTGAGGAGGCTCGTGGCTACACCTTC.